The 9 T cell receptor beta chains below all came from one sample that was sequenced in a study of blood T cell repertoires in COVID-19. Sequenced by immunoSEQ multiplex PCR; TCRdb stores in-frame clones only, minus some. The sample lists hundreds of thousands of clones, 85% to 90% occurring once. Material: PBMCs or T cells enriched from blood (not recorded which). These receptors all stem from a man aged 45-65 years who had been exposed to COVID-19.

The genes are TRBV2 and TRBJ1-2; TRBD1 matches at 9 bases. Germline values: CDR1 SNHLY, CDR2 FYNNEI. This CDR3 is 13 amino acids long. The ends lost 5 bases at V and 7 bases at J; junction bases unmatched: 5. CDR3 in amino acids: CASSKTGGTGYTF. CDR3 nucleotides: TGTGCCAGCAGTAAGACAGGGGGAACTGGCTACACCTTC.

J is TRBJ1-2 and V is TRBV15; TRBD1 might be the D (6 bases). V was trimmed by 8 bases and J by 7 bases, leaving 17 bases between them. Germline V lookup: CDR1 LNHNV, CDR2 YYDKDF (reference sequence). The CDR3 is 13 amino acids. For the CDR3, the DNA is TGTGCCACCGCGGCGGGGGCATATCGTGGCTACACCTTC. Protein: CATAAGAYRGYTF.

The V gene is TRBV16, the J gene TRBJ2-7, with 7 positions matching TRBD1. This CDR3 contains 14 residues. Germline V gene lookup returns CDR1 KGHSY and CDR2 FQNENV. Germline trimming cut 2 bases from V and 4 bases from J; bases unmatched to any gene: 5. CDR3 nucleotide sequence: TGTGCCAGCAGCCAAGGGACAGTAAGTTACGAGCAGTACTTC. Its protein product is CASSQGTVSYEQYF.

As to this clone: This same CDR3 is encoded by further DNA sequences in the sample. The genes are TRBV5-1 and TRBJ1-1, with unresolved D. This CDR3 spans 15 amino acids. Germline V gives CDR1 SGHRS, CDR2 YFSETQ. Between the trimmed V and J ends, which lost 0 bases and 1 base, there was a span of 10 bases. The CDR3 reads CASSLAGGGNTEAFF. The CDR3 DNA reads TGCGCCAGCAGCTTGGCCGGTGGAGGGAACACTGAAGCTTTCTTT.

This chain connects TRBV9 to TRBJ2-6, with D maybe TRBD2 (5 bases). The CDR3 covers 15 residues. V lost 2 bases and J lost 0, with 6 bases in between. Germline loops: CDR1 SGDLS, CDR2 YYNGEE. In nucleotides, the CDR3 is TGTGCCAGCAGCGTCGGGAACTCTGGGGCCAACGTCCTGACTTTC. Translated, it gives CASSVGNSGANVLTF.

This clone was picked up one time. This chain links TRBV18 with TRBJ1-4; 7 nucleotides match TRBD1. CDR3 length equals 14 residues. Germline V CDR1 and CDR2: KGHSH, LQKENI. J was trimmed by 5 bases and V by 3 bases; bases with no gene match: 3. The CDR3 sequence: CASSPWDSNEKLFF. CDR3 bases: TGTGCCAGCTCACCCTGGGACAGCAATGAAAAACTGTTTTTT.

The chain links TRBV18 to TRBJ2-1, with TRBD1 matching over 8 bases. J was trimmed by 5 bases and V by 5 bases; bases with no gene match: 8. CDR1 and CDR2 (germline): KGHSH, LQKENI. This CDR3 comprises 15 residues. CDR3 in amino acids: CASSFRTGINNEQFF. CDR3 DNA: TGTGCCAGCTCATTTCGGACAGGGATCAACAATGAGCAGTTCTTC.

This clone was seen a few times. The V call is TRBV28, the J call TRBJ1-3; D is perhaps TRBD1 (5 bases). V was pared by 7 bases and J by 3 bases, with 19 bases between. This CDR3 is 16 amino acids long. Germline values: CDR1 MDHEN, CDR2 SYDVKM. This CDR3 is CASKWAQGLGGNTIYF. For the CDR3, the DNA is TGTGCCAGCAAGTGGGCGCAGGGCCTAGGTGGAAACACCATATATTTT.

In its sample, this clone was seen a few times. The chain recombines TRBV4-1 with TRBJ2-6; possible D gene TRBD1, 6 bases. CDR3 length: 20 amino acids. V lost 2 bases and J lost 0, with 20 bases in between. The germline CDR1 and CDR2 sequences are MGHRA and YSYEKL. CDR3 loop: CASSQPYGQPNTSGANVLTF. For the CDR3, the DNA is TGCGCCAGCAGCCAACCCTACGGACAGCCGAATACCTCTGGGGCCAACGTCCTGACTTTC.